This T cell receptor beta chain comes out of a study of T-cell memory formation after mild COVID-19. Study-level information: There were largely donor-specific TCR clusters.

TCRdb passed the 5' RACE reads through MiXCR, listing each CDR3 protein once. Seen here are about 410,000 distinct CDR3 sequences, 20% to 30% observed once, and the top ten hold around 13%. This CDR3 contains 14 residues. Per germline, CDR1 DFQATT and CDR2 SNEGSKA (reference sequence). Trimming stripped 0 bases from V and 1 base from J, with 8 bases between. Notes on this clonotype: Its antigen remains unidentified.

Overall study results and limits: Researchers report contracting CD4+ clones mostly in CM and EM, with CD8+ clones in EMRA. Later expanders leaned CD4+, whereas day 15 to 85 contracting clones were balanced CD4/CD8.

Sequenced sample: PBMCs or a T cell subset sorted from them (not recorded which). This chain connects TRBV20-1 to TRBJ2-3; D unclear. The TCR was taken from an adult woman who had mild COVID-19 (a few samples of this study predate the infection). Cell type and time point are not known. CDR3 bases: TGCAGTGCTAGAGATCGCCCTCGCACAGATACGCAGTATTTT. This sequence encodes CSARDRPRTDTQYF.